The text below deals with one T cell receptor beta chain. Individuals aged about 18 to 90 years were recruited from fewer than 25 US areas. Participants' own reports of clinical history determined their cohort assignment. This entry is derived from a study of blood T cell repertoires in COVID-19. The CDR3 length is 18 residues. J gave up 7 bases and V 4 bases, and 16 bases lay outside the gene matches. Germline V gene data show CDR1 as SGDLS and CDR2 as YYNGEE. Sequencing was performed with immunoSEQ multiplex PCR; in TCRdb, only in-frame clones are kept and a portion is missing. Among approximately 230,000 clones listed, roughly 90% were seen once.

The chain has TRBV9 and TRBJ2-2; the match to TRBD2 covers 10 bases. The receptor's source is a young woman with acute COVID-19. What was sequenced was PBMCs or T cells enriched from blood (not recorded which). CDR3 coding DNA: TGTGCCAGCAGCCCCCAAGGAGCGGGGGGGGAAAGGTTCGGGGAGCTGTTTTTT. Its protein is CASSPQGAGGERFGELFF. Full variable domain (remainder filled in from reference TRBV9 and TRBJ2-2): DSGVTQTPKHLITATGQRVTLRCSPRSGDLSVYWYQQSLDQGLQFLIQYYNGEERAKGNILERFSAQQFPDLHSELNLSSLELGDSALYFCASSPQGAGGERFGELFFGEGSRLTVL.